This entry lists 18 T cell receptor beta chains sequenced from one sample in a study of PD-L1 blockade in urothelial cancer. Time point in this sample: peripheral blood 6 weeks after treatment start. Some clones are missing from TCRdb's copy, which holds only in-frame ones; the method was immunoSEQ multiplex PCR. The sample yields approximately 47,000 clones, about 82% seen once. The source was PBMCs, collected around atezolizumab (anti-PD-L1) treatment. These receptors were obtained from a man aged 70 or older with urothelial cancer.

The chain links TRBV29-1 to TRBJ1-5; the D is unclear. The germline V gene encodes CDR1 SQVTM and CDR2 ANQGSEA. The V and J ends lost 4 bases and 7 bases respectively, with 8 bases between them. The length of the CDR3 is 11 residues. For the CDR3, the DNA is TGCAGCGTTGGTGAGGAACAGCCCCAGCATTTT. Amino acids: CSVGEEQPQHF.

The chain recombines TRBV28 with TRBJ2-7, with TRBD1 matching over 8 bases. Germline assignment: CDR1 MDHEN and CDR2 SYDVKM. With V trimmed by 3 bases and J by 12 bases, 10 bases remained unmatched. The CDR3 totals 13 residues. The CDR3 protein is CASSLTGELPLYF. The DNA of the CDR3 is TGTGCCAGCAGTTTGACAGGGGAACTCCCCCTGTACTTC.

This chain connects TRBV5-1 to TRBJ2-7; 10 bases are shared with TRBD2. The germline V gene encodes CDR1 SGHRS and CDR2 YFSETQ. J lost 7 bases, V lost 2 bases, and 9 bases had no gene match. The CDR3 runs 15 residues. CDR3 bases: TGCGCCAGCAGCTTCGAGACTAGCGGGTTCGTGGAGCAGTACTTC. This sequence encodes CASSFETSGFVEQYF.

The chain links TRBV30 to TRBJ2-4; D call uncertain. Trimming shortened V by 0 bases and J by 11 bases, and 11 bases separated the two germline ends. Germline V gives CDR1 GTSNPN, CDR2 SVGIG (reference sequence). The CDR3 has 12 residues. This chain's CDR3 is CAWSVRNSLQYF. The CDR3 coding sequence is TGTGCCTGGAGTGTACGTAACTCCCTTCAGTACTTC. The full variable domain, completed using reference TRBV30 and TRBJ2-4, is SQTIHQWPATLVQPVGSPLSLECTVEGTSNPNLYWYRQAAGRGLQLLFYSVGIGQISSEVPQNLSASRPQDRQFILSSKKLLLSDSGFYLCAWSVRNSLQYFGAGTRLSVL.

This chain links TRBV7-8 with TRBJ1-1; TRBD1 aligns across 10 bases. Losses at the gene ends were 5 bases for V and 2 bases for J; bases not matched to a gene: 5. The CDR3 extends over 15 amino acids. The germline V gene has CDR1 SGHVS and CDR2 FQNEAQ. The CDR3 spells CASSPRQGANTEAFF. The CDR3 coding sequence is TGTGCCAGCAGCCCCCGACAGGGGGCAAACACTGAAGCTTTCTTT.

V and J are TRBV5-5 and TRBJ1-1; no clear D gene. The CDR3 is 15 amino acids. Germline V gives CDR1 SGHKS, CDR2 YYEKEE (reference sequence). V was cut by 1 base and J by 3 bases, with 13 bases left in between. The CDR3 region is CASSLKPRGYTEAFF. Written as DNA, the CDR3 is TGTGCCAGCAGCTTGAAGCCGCGGGGATACACTGAAGCTTTCTTT.

The rearrangement joins TRBV13 to TRBJ1-2; TRBD1 agrees at 7 bases. Germline V gene lookup returns CDR1 PRHDT and CDR2 FYEKMQ (reference sequence). V was pared by 4 bases and J by 0 bases, with 2 bases of the junction left unmatched. This CDR3 has 14 amino acids. CDR3 region: CASSYGTANYGYTF. CDR3 bases: TGTGCCAGCAGCTACGGGACAGCTAACTATGGCTACACCTTC.

The chain combines TRBV9 with TRBJ2-1; 9 nucleotides agree with TRBD1. The germline V gene has CDR1 SGDLS and CDR2 YYNGEE. Germline trimming cut 3 bases from V and 6 bases from J; bases unmatched to any gene: 7. This CDR3 region has 15 residues. The CDR3 sequence: CASSGGDRASNEQFF. The CDR3, as DNA: TGTGCCAGCAGCGGAGGGGACAGGGCCTCCAATGAGCAGTTCTTC. Using reference TRBV9 and TRBJ2-1 for the parts outside the CDR3, the full variable domain is DSGVTQTPKHLITATGQRVTLRCSPRSGDLSVYWYQQSLDQGLQFLIQYYNGEERAKGNILERFSAQQFPDLHSELNLSSLELGDSALYFCASSGGDRASNEQFFGPGTRLTVL.

The CDR3 here is CASSNSNTGELFF. As DNA, the CDR3 is TGTGCCAGCAGTAATTCGAACACCGGGGAGCTGTTTTTT. The V call is TRBV7-6, the J call TRBJ2-2; no clear D gene. This CDR3 has 13 amino acids. V shed 6 bases and J shed 0 bases, with 5 bases lying between them. Germline lookup yields CDR1 SGHVS and CDR2 FNYEAQ.

The V and J genes are TRBV11-3 and TRBJ2-1; 8 bases map to TRBD2. The CDR3 has 17 residues. Germline CDR1 reads SGHNT; CDR2 reads YENEEA. The ends lost 4 bases at V and 9 bases at J; junction bases unmatched: 17. The CDR3 here is CASSSPAWAGGGGEQFF. The CDR3 coding sequence is TGTGCCAGCAGCTCCCCGGCATGGGCGGGAGGTGGTGGTGAGCAGTTCTTC.

This clone is a singleton in its sample. The chain combines TRBV18 with TRBJ2-7; TRBD2 agrees at 10 bases. CDR1 and CDR2 from the germline V gene are KGHSH and LQKENI. The CDR3 totals 15 residues. Trimming cost V 6 bases and J 0 bases; bases outside gene matches: 5. This chain's CDR3 is CASSPGTSVSYEQYF. The CDR3 DNA is TGTGCCAGCTCCCCCGGGACTAGCGTCTCCTACGAGCAGTACTTC. Supplemented by reference TRBV18 and TRBJ2-7, the full variable domain reads NAGVMQNPRHLVRRRGQEARLRCSPMKGHSHVYWYRQLPEEGLKFMVYLQKENIIDESGMPKERFSAEFPKEGPSILRIQQVVRGDSAAYFCASSPGTSVSYEQYFGPGTRLTVT.

This chain joins TRBV7-9 and TRBJ1-5; a possible D gene is TRBD1 (5 bases). CDR1 SEHNR and CDR2 FQNEAQ come from the germline V gene (reference sequence). With 5 bases removed from V and 7 bases from J, the gap between germline ends came to 15 bases. The CDR3 is 14 residues long. As DNA, the CDR3 is TGTGCCAGCAGCCAAATAGGAGGGGCGCAGCCCCAGCATTTT. Translation: CASSQIGGAQPQHF.

V usage is TRBV7-9 and J usage is TRBJ2-7; 9 positions agree with TRBD1. Germline V gene lookup returns CDR1 SEHNR and CDR2 FQNEAQ (reference sequence). The CDR3 covers 14 residues. V lost 5 bases to trimming and J lost 3 bases; unmatched junction nucleotides: 5. CDR3 sequence (DNA): TGTGCCAGCAGCCAGTCGGACAGGGGCTACGAGCAGTACTTC. This gives the protein CASSQSDRGYEQYF. The entire variable domain, with the rest obtained from reference TRBV7-9 and TRBJ2-7, is as follows: DTGVSQNPRHKITKRGQNVTFRCDPISEHNRLYWYRQTLGQGPEFLTYFQNEAQLEKSRLLSDRFSAERPKGSFSTLEIQRTEQGDSAMYLCASSQSDRGYEQYFGPGTRLTVT.

The rearrangement links TRBV30 to TRBJ2-4; D perhaps matches TRBD1 (6 bases). CDR3 length: 17 residues. The V and J ends lost 3 bases and 4 bases respectively, with 22 bases between them. Per germline, CDR1 GTSNPN and CDR2 SVGIG (reference sequence). CDR3 in DNA: TGTGCCTGGAGCGATGGCCCAGGGGCTAGTTCAAAAAACATTCAGTACTTC. This encodes CAWSDGPGASSKNIQYF.

This chain joins TRBV19 and TRBJ2-3; 14 nucleotides agree with TRBD2. Germline CDR1 and CDR2: LNHDA and SQIVND (reference sequence). This CDR3 has 16 amino acids. J gave up 6 bases and V 3 bases, and 5 bases lay outside the gene matches. CDR3 coding DNA: TGTGCCAGTAGTATGAGACTAGCGGGAGGGTTGGATACGCAGTATTTT. Its protein is CASSMRLAGGLDTQYF.

The V and J genes are TRBV13 and TRBJ2-5; 9 nucleotides line up with TRBD1. There are 14 residues in the CDR3. Trimming took 5 bases from V and 5 from J; bases not matched to a gene: 6. Germline V gene sequence: CDR1 PRHDT, CDR2 FYEKMQ (reference sequence). This chain's CDR3 is CASSLRTGEETQYF. The CDR3 nucleotides read TGTGCCAGCAGCCTCCGGACAGGGGAGGAGACCCAGTACTTC. The entire variable domain, with the rest obtained from reference TRBV13 and TRBJ2-5, is as follows: AAGVIQSPRHLIKEKRETATLKCYPIPRHDTVYWYQQGPGQDPQFLISFYEKMQSDKGSIPDRFSAQQFSDYHSELNMSSLELGDSALYFCASSLRTGEETQYFGPGTRLLVL.

This clone was counted a few times. The genes are TRBV27 and TRBJ1-2; TRBD1 matches 11 bases. Germline V gene lookup returns CDR1 MNHEY and CDR2 SMNVEV (reference sequence). Unmatched junction bases numbered 7, after V lost 6 bases and J lost 7 bases. CDR3 size: 14 residues. In DNA form, the CDR3 reads TGTGCCAGCAGCCTAACGGACAGGGGGCTTGGCTACACCTTC. Amino acid sequence: CASSLTDRGLGYTF.

The chain couples TRBV11-3 to TRBJ2-5, with 13 bases lining up with TRBD2. Germline V gene data show CDR1 as SGHNT and CDR2 as YENEEA. This CDR3 contains 17 residues. With V trimmed by 5 bases and J by 5 bases, 11 bases remained unmatched. CDR3 DNA sequence: TGTGCCAGCAGCCCCGGACTAGCGGGAGTTGAGGTGGAGACCCAGTACTTC. Encoded protein: CASSPGLAGVEVETQYF. Together with reference TRBV11-3 and TRBJ2-5, the CDR3 gives the full variable domain: EAGVVQSPRYKIIEKKQPVAFWCNPISGHNTLYWYLQNLGQGPELLIRYENEEAVDDSQLPKDRFSAERLKGVDSTLKIQPAELGDSAVYLCASSPGLAGVEVETQYFGPGTRLLVL.